Here is one T cell receptor (beta chain) with its context. Its antigen remains unidentified. Some clones are missing from TCRdb's copy, which holds only in-frame ones; the method was immunoSEQ multiplex PCR. The repertoire has around 90,000 clones, around 93% of them found once; the top ten carry around 0.07%. This entry comes from a study of graft-versus-host responses after intestinal transplantation. Study context: Multivisceral, liver-intestinal, or isolated intestinal transplants were received by the recipients. Tacrolimus plus steroids were given to all recipients for approximately three years, preceded by anti-thymocyte globulin induction.

Study observations and caveats: Recipient bone marrow held GvH clones, some seen earlier in ileum or blood. Early declines in HvG clones that occurred post-transplant were associated with peak circulating GvH clone levels.

The origin of this receptor is a human donor who was the organ donor for an intestinal transplant. The specimen comprised unstimulated CD8+ T cells sorted from spleen or lymph node cells, sampled before transplant.

CDR3: CASSPGPTSGSEETQYF. CDR3 nucleotide sequence: TGTGCCAGCAGCCCTGGCCCGACTAGCGGGAGTGAGGAGACCCAGTACTTC. The chain has TRBV7-9 and TRBJ2-5; 12 nucleotides align to TRBD2. Germline V gene lookup returns CDR1 SEHNR and CDR2 FQNEAQ (reference sequence). The CDR3 extends over 17 amino acids. V shed 5 bases, J shed 5 bases, and the junction held 12 bases outside the gene matches.